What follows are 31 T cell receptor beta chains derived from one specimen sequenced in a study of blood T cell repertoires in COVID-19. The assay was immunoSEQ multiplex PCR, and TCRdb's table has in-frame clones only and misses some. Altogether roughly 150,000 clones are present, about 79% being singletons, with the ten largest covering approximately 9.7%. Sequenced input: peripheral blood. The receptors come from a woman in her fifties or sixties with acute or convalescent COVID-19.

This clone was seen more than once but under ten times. This CDR3 reads CASDPSGGLYTGELFF. The CDR3 nucleotides read TGCGCCAGTGACCCTAGCGGGGGCCTTTACACCGGGGAGCTGTTTTTT. The rearrangement joins TRBV5-1 to TRBJ2-2; 10 nucleotides match TRBD2. The germline CDR1 and CDR2 sequences are SGHRS and YFSETQ. This CDR3 has 16 amino acids. Trimming at V came to 8 bases and at J to 3 bases, leaving 10 bases not matched to a gene.

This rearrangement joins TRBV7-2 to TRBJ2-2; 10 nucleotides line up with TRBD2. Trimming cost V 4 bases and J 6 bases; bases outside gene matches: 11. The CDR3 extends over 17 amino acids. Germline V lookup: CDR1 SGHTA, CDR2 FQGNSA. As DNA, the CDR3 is TGTGCCAGCAGCTCCCCACTAGCGGGATCTCGCGCCGGGGAGCTGTTTTTT. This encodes CASSSPLAGSRAGELFF.

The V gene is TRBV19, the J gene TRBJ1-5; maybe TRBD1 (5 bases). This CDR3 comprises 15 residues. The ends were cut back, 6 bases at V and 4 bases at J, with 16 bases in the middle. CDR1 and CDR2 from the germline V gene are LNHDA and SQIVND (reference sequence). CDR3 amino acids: CASSDWTSNNQPQHF. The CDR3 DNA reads TGTGCCAGTAGCGACTGGACAAGCAATAATCAGCCCCAGCATTTT.

The CDR3 is CASSPGNWGQPQHF. Here the CDR3 DNA reads TGTGCCAGCAGCCCAGGGAATTGGGGTCAGCCCCAGCATTTT. The V gene is TRBV28, the J gene TRBJ1-5; D might be TRBD1 (5 bases). V lost 6 bases and J 6 bases, leaving 15 bases between the germline ends. Germline-derived CDR1 and CDR2 are MDHEN and SYDVKM. The CDR3 consists of 14 residues.

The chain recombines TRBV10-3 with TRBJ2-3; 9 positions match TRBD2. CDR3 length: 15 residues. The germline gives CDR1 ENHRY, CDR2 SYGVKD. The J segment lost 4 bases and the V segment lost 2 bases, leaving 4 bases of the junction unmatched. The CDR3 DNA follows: TGTGCCATCAGTGAGAAGGGACTAGCACCAGATACGCAGTATTTT. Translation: CAISEKGLAPDTQYF.

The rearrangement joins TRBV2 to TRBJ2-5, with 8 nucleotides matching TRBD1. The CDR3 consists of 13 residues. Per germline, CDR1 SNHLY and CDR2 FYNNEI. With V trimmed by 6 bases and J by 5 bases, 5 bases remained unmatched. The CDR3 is CASRDGQGETQYF. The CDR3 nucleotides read TGTGCCAGCAGGGATGGACAGGGTGAGACCCAGTACTTC.

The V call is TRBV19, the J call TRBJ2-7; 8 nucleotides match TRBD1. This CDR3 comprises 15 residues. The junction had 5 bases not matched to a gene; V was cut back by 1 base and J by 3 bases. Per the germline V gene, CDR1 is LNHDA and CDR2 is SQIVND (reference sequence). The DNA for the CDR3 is TGTGCCAGTAGTATAGCGGACAGGGAGTACTACGAGCAGTACTTC. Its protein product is CASSIADREYYEQYF.

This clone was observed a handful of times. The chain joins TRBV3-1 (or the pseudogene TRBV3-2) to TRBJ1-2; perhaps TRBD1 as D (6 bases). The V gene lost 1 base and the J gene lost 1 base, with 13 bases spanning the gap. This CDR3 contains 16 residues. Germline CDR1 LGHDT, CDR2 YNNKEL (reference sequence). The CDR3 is CASSQGGGGLNYGYTF. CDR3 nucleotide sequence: TGTGCCAGCAGCCAAGGAGGGGGGGGCCTTAACTATGGCTACACCTTC.

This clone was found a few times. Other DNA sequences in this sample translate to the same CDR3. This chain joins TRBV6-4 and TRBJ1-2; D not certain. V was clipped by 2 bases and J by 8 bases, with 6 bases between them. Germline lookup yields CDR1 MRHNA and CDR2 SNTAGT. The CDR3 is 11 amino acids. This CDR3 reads CASSDGQGYTF. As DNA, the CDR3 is TGTGCCAGCAGTGACGGGCAGGGCTACACCTTC.

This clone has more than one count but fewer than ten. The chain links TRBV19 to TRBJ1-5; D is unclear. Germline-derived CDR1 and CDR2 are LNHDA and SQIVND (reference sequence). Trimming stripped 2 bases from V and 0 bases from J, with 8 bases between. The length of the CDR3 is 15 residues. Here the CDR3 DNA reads TGTGCCAGTAGTATAACGGGGTATAGCAATCAGCCCCAGCATTTT. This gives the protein CASSITGYSNQPQHF.

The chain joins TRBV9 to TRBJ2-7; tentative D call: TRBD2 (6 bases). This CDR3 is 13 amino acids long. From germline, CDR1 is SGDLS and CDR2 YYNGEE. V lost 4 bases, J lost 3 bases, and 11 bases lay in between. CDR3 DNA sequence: TGTGCCAGCAGCCAACTGGGGGGCTACGAGCAGTACTTC. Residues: CASSQLGGYEQYF.

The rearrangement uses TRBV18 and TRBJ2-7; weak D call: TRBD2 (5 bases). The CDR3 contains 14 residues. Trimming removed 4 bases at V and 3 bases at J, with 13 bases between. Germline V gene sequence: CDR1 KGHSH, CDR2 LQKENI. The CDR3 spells CASSQGLEGYEQYF. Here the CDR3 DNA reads TGTGCCAGCTCACAGGGCTTAGAGGGCTACGAGCAGTACTTC.

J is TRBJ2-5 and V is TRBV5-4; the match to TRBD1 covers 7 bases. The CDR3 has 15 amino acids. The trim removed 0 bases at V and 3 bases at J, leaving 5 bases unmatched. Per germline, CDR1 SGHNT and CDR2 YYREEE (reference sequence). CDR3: CASSLAGTAKETQYF. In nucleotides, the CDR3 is TGTGCCAGCAGCTTGGCTGGGACAGCGAAAGAGACCCAGTACTTC.

CDR3 sequence reads: CASSQELLAGQGVSGYTF. The CDR3 DNA reads as TGTGCCAGCAGCCAAGAACTATTGGCGGGACAGGGTGTTAGTGGCTACACCTTC. This chain joins TRBV4-2 and TRBJ1-2, with 9 bases that match TRBD1. From germline, CDR1 is LGHNA and CDR2 YNFKEQ. V dropped 0 bases and J dropped 7; count of bases not matched to a gene: 15. The CDR3 runs to 18 residues.

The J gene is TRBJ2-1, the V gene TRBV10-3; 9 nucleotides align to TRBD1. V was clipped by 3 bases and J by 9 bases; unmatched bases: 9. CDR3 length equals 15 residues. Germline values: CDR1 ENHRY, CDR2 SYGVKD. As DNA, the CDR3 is TGTGCCATCAGTGACGCGGGACAGGGAATACGTGAGCAGTTCTTC. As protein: CAISDAGQGIREQFF.

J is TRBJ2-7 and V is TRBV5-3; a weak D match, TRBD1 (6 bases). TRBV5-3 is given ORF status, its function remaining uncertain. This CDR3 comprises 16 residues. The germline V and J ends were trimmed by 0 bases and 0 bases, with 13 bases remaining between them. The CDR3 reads CARSLGGTHPSYEQYF. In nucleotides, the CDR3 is TGTGCCAGAAGCTTGGGAGGGACACATCCCTCCTACGAGCAGTACTTC.

The CDR3 DNA follows: TGTGCCAGCAGCCCCCTGCTAACACTAGCGGGAGGCCCCGGGGAGCTGTTTTTT. It encodes CASSPLLTLAGGPGELFF. The chain uses TRBV27 and TRBJ2-2; 12 positions match TRBD2. This CDR3 spans 18 amino acids. V gave up 6 bases and J gave up 6 bases; unmatched junction bases: 14. The V gene's germline CDR1 is MNHEY and CDR2 SMNVEV (reference sequence).

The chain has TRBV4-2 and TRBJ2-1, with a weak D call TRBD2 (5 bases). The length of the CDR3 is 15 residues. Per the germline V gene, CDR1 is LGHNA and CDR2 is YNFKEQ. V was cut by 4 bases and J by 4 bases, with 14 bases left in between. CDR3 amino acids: CASSLNGGPYNEQFF. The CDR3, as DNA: TGTGCCAGCAGCCTAAATGGAGGCCCATACAATGAGCAGTTCTTC.

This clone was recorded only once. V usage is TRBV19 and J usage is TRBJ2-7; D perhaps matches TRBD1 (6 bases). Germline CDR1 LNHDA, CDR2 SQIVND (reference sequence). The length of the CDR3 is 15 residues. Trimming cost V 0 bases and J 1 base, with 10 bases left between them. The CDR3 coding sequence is TGTGCCAGTAGTATAGATTCACAGGGATCCTACGAGCAGTACTTC. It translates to CASSIDSQGSYEQYF. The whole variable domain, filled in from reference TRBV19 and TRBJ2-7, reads DGGITQSPKYLFRKEGQNVTLSCEQNLNHDAMYWYRQDPGQGLRLIYYSQIVNDFQKGDIAEGYSVSREKKESFPLTVTSAQKNPTAFYLCASSIDSQGSYEQYFGPGTRLTVT.

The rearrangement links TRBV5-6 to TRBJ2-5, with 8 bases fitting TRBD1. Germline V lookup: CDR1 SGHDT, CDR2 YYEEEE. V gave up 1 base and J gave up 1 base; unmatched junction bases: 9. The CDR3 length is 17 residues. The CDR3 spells CASSLRTGLRSQETQYF. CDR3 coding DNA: TGTGCCAGCAGCTTGAGGACAGGGCTACGGAGCCAAGAGACCCAGTACTTC.

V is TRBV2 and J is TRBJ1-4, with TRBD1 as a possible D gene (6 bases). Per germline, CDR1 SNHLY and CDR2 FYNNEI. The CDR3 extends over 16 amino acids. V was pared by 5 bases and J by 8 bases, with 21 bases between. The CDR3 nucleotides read TGTGCCAGCAGTTTACGGGAGGCCCGAAGGGGGGAAAAACTGTTTTTT. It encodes CASSLREARRGEKLFF.

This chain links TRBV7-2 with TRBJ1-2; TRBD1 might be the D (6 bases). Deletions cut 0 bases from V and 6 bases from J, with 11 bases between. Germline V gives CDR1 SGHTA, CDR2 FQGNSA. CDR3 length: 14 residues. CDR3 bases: TGTGCCAGCAGCTTAGCCCCACAGGGACATGGCTACACCTTC. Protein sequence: CASSLAPQGHGYTF.

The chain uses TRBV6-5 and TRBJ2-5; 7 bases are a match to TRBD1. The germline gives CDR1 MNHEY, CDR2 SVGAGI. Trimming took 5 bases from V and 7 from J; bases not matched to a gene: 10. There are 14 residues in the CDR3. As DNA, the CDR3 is TGTGCCAGCAGTCCCTTTGACAGGGTAGGGACCCAGTACTTC. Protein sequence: CASSPFDRVGTQYF.

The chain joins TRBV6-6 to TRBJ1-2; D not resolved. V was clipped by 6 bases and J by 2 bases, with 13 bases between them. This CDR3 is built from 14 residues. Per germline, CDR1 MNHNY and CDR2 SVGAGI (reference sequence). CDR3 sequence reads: CASRPDRENYGYTF. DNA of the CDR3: TGTGCCAGCAGGCCCGATAGGGAGAACTATGGCTACACCTTC.

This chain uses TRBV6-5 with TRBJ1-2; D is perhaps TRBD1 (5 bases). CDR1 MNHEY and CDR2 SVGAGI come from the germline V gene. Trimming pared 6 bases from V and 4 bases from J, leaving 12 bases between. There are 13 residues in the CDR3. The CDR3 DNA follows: TGTGCCAGCAGCCTACGACAGTCCTATGGCTACACCTTC. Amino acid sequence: CASSLRQSYGYTF.

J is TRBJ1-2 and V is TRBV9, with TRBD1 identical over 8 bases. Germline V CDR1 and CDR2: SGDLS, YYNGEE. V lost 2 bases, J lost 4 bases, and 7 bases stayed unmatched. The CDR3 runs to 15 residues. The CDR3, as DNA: TGTGCCAGCAGCGTGCAACAGGGGGACCTCTATGGCTACACCTTC. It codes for CASSVQQGDLYGYTF.

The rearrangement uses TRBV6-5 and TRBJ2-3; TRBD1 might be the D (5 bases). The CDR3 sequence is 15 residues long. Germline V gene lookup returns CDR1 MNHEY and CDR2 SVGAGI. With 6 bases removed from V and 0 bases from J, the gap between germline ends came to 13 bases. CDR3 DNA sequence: TGTGCCAGCAGCCAGGGAACCTCTAGCACAGATACGCAGTATTTT. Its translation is CASSQGTSSTDTQYF.

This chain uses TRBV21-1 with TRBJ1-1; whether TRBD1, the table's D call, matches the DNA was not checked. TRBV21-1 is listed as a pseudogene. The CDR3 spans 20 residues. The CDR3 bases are TGTGCCAGCAGCAAAGTGAGGAAAATGGGACAGGAGATTTGGTACACTGAAGCTTTCTTT. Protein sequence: CASSKVRKMGQEIWYTEAFF.

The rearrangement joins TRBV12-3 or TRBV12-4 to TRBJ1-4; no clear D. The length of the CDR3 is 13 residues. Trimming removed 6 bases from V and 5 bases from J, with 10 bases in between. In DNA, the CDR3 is TGTGCCAGCAGAGAACAGTCGAATGAAAAACTGTTTTTT. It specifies CASREQSNEKLFF.

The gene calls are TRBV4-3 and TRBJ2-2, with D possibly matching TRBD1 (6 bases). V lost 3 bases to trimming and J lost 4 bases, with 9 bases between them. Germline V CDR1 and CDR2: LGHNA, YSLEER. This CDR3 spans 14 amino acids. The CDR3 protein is CASSHQGSTGELFF. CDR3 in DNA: TGCGCCAGCAGCCACCAGGGGAGCACCGGGGAGCTGTTTTTT.

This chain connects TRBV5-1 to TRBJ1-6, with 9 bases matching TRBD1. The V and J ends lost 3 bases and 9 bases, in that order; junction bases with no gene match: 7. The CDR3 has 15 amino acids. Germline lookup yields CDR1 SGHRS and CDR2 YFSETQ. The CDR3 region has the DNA TGCGCCAGCAGCTCGGGGGGACAGGGCCTTTCACCCCTCCACTTT. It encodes CASSSGGQGLSPLHF.